This entry lists 20 T cell receptor beta chains sequenced from one sample in a study of control samples from healthy donors and cancer patients. The table came from immunoSEQ multiplex PCR; TCRdb's copy has only in-frame clones and leaves some out. This sample yields about 130,000 clones, of which approximately 90% are seen a single time; about 3.4% belongs to the top ten. The material sequenced was blood. The receptors shown here come from a man aged 50 to 59 in good health.

This CDR3 is CASRERGGAGNEQFF. CDR3 bases: TGTGCCAGCAGGGAACGCGGGGGGGCAGGCAATGAGCAGTTCTTC. The rearrangement uses TRBV5-8 and TRBJ2-1, with TRBD2 matching over 9 bases. The J segment lost 6 bases and the V segment lost 5 bases, leaving 9 bases of the junction unmatched. The germline gives CDR1 SGHTS, CDR2 YDEGEE. This CDR3 has 15 residues.

The chain has TRBV11-2 and TRBJ2-7; 12 bases align to TRBD1. The CDR3 contains 15 residues. Trimming removed 5 bases from V and 4 bases from J; junction bases left unmatched: 6. The germline gives CDR1 SGHAT, CDR2 FQNNGV. Written as DNA, the CDR3 is TGTGCCAGCAGCATCCGGGACAGGGGGCTATACGAGCAGTACTTC. Translation gives CASSIRDRGLYEQYF.

The rearrangement links TRBV4-1 to TRBJ2-2; D is ambiguous. Trimming took off 4 bases at V and 4 bases at J, with 19 bases between the two ends. CDR1 and CDR2 (germline): MGHRA, YSYEKL. The CDR3 loop spans 17 amino acids. The CDR3 protein is CASSPYGRAPSTGELFF. CDR3 bases: TGCGCCAGCAGCCCCTATGGACGGGCCCCTAGCACCGGGGAGCTGTTTTTT.

This rearrangement joins TRBV28 to TRBJ1-1; TRBD1 might be the D (5 bases). The CDR3 is 15 residues long. V lost 2 bases, J lost 3 bases, and 13 bases lay in between. CDR1 and CDR2 (germline): MDHEN, SYDVKM. CDR3 protein: CASSLGGAGDTEAFF. In DNA form, the CDR3 reads TGTGCCAGCAGTTTAGGTGGGGCGGGGGACACTGAAGCTTTCTTT.

This chain links TRBV11-1 with TRBJ2-3; a weak D match, TRBD2 (7 bases). The CDR3 contains 15 residues. With 3 bases removed from V and 5 bases from J, the gap between germline ends came to 15 bases. Per germline, CDR1 SGHAT and CDR2 FQDESV (reference sequence). CDR3 nucleotides: TGTGCCAGCAGCTTTGTGGGGGGGGCCGGAGATACGCAGTATTTT. Protein sequence: CASSFVGGAGDTQYF.

The V gene is TRBV24-1, the J gene TRBJ1-2; no clear D. Germline CDR1 and CDR2: KGHDR and SFDVKD. V was shortened by 9 bases and J by 8 bases, with 21 bases between the two germline ends. The CDR3 length is 14 residues. CDR3: CATAEPANPEGYTF. DNA of the CDR3: TGTGCCACCGCAGAACCGGCCAACCCCGAGGGCTACACCTTC.

This CDR3 is CASSPAGTGPYEQYF. As DNA, the CDR3 is TGTGCCAGCAGCCCAGCCGGGACAGGACCCTACGAGCAGTACTTC. The rearrangement links TRBV11-2 to TRBJ2-7, with TRBD1 matching 8 bases. Per the germline V gene, CDR1 is SGHAT and CDR2 is FQNNGV. This CDR3 has 15 residues. V shed 5 bases, J shed 2 bases, and the junction held 8 bases outside the gene matches.

The V gene is TRBV30, the J gene TRBJ1-4; D call uncertain. Trimming pared 1 base from V and 7 bases from J, leaving 7 bases between. Germline CDR1 GTSNPN, CDR2 SVGIG (reference sequence). The CDR3 length is 12 residues. CDR3 nucleotide sequence: TGTGCCTGGAGTGAGGGCCGTGAAAAACTGTTTTTT. This encodes CAWSEGREKLFF. The variable domain in full, with the rest retrieved from reference TRBV30 and TRBJ1-4, is SQTIHQWPATLVQPVGSPLSLECTVEGTSNPNLYWYRQAAGRGLQLLFYSVGIGQISSEVPQNLSASRPQDRQFILSSKKLLLSDSGFYLCAWSEGREKLFFGSGTQLSVL.

The genes are TRBV7-2 and TRBJ2-1; no clear D gene. Germline V gives CDR1 SGHTA, CDR2 FQGNSA. This CDR3 has 12 amino acids. V lost 5 bases to trimming and J lost 8 bases, with 10 bases between them. The chain's CDR3 is CASSPSIDEQFF. CDR3 sequence (DNA): TGTGCCAGCAGCCCAAGTATCGATGAGCAGTTCTTC.

J is TRBJ1-4 and V is TRBV3-1 (or the pseudogene TRBV3-2); TRBD1 is a possible D gene (5 bases). Trimming shortened V by 0 bases and J by 5 bases, and 16 bases separated the two germline ends. The length of the CDR3 is 17 residues. Germline V lookup: CDR1 LGHDT, CDR2 YNNKEL (reference sequence). The CDR3 region is CASSQEGGTTGNEKLFF. In DNA form, the CDR3 reads TGTGCCAGCAGCCAAGAGGGCGGGACCACCGGGAATGAAAAACTGTTTTTT.

This chain uses TRBV5-1 with TRBJ2-2; tentative D call: TRBD2 (6 bases). This CDR3 is 15 amino acids long. Germline V gene sequence: CDR1 SGHRS, CDR2 YFSETQ. V was cut by 2 bases and J by 6 bases, with 14 bases left in between. In DNA form, the CDR3 reads TGCGCCAGCAGCTTACTATTAGGGGAGGCCGGGGAGCTGTTTTTT. Translation gives CASSLLLGEAGELFF.

V is TRBV2 and J is TRBJ1-1, with D unresolved. The V and J ends lost 7 bases and 0 bases respectively, with 9 bases between them. The V gene's germline CDR1 is SNHLY and CDR2 FYNNEI. The CDR3 sequence is 13 residues long. CDR3 coding DNA: TGTGCCAGCATTGTTATCATGAACACTGAAGCTTTCTTT. Protein sequence: CASIVIMNTEAFF. The full variable domain, in which reference TRBV2 and TRBJ1-1 provide the parts outside the CDR3, is EPEVTQTPSHQVTQMGQEVILRCVPISNHLYFYWYRQILGQKVEFLVSFYNNEISEKSEIFDDQFSVERPDGSNFTLKIRSTKLEDSAMYFCASIVIMNTEAFFGQGTRLTVV.

The chain recombines TRBV10-3 with TRBJ1-6; unclear D gene. Trimming removed 10 bases from V and 6 bases from J, with 13 bases in between. CDR3 length: 13 residues. Per germline, CDR1 ENHRY and CDR2 SYGVKD. This chain's CDR3 is CATNNEGNSPLHF. The CDR3 DNA follows: TGTGCCACTAACAACGAAGGTAATTCACCCCTCCACTTT.

This chain links TRBV29-1 with TRBJ2-3, with D possibly TRBD1 on 5 matching bases. This CDR3 has 14 amino acids. Trimming cost V 7 bases and J 2 bases, with 16 bases left between them. The germline CDR1 and CDR2 sequences are SQVTM and ANQGSEA. CDR3 loop: CSANAGYDTDTQYF. CDR3 bases: TGCAGCGCTAATGCAGGGTACGACACAGATACGCAGTATTTT.

The rearrangement links TRBV10-3 to TRBJ1-1; D not certain. The V gene lost 4 bases and the J gene lost 5 bases, with 14 bases spanning the gap. Germline-derived CDR1 and CDR2 are ENHRY and SYGVKD. The CDR3 is 14 residues long. CDR3: CAISGEGFRTEAFF. CDR3 in DNA: TGTGCCATCAGTGGGGAGGGTTTCAGAACTGAAGCTTTCTTT.

This sequence joins TRBV7-9 and TRBJ2-7; the D gene is possibly TRBD1 (5 bases). The V end lost 3 bases, the J end lost 3 bases, and 12 bases lay between the germline ends. Germline values: CDR1 SEHNR, CDR2 FQNEAQ (reference sequence). The CDR3 runs 14 residues. This chain's CDR3 is CASSLGQGFYEQYF. CDR3 bases: TGTGCCAGCAGCTTGGGGCAGGGTTTCTACGAGCAGTACTTC.

J is TRBJ2-5 and V is TRBV25-1; weak D call: TRBD1 (5 bases). CDR1 and CDR2 from the germline V gene are MGHDK and SYGVNS. The germline V and J ends were trimmed by 8 bases and 1 base, with 11 bases remaining between them. The CDR3 consists of 13 residues. CDR3 loop: CASRWGSQETQYF. CDR3 DNA sequence: TGTGCCAGCCGGTGGGGCAGCCAAGAGACCCAGTACTTC.

This sequence joins TRBV7-2 and TRBJ2-3; D remains unclear. The germline V gene encodes CDR1 SGHTA and CDR2 FQGNSA. The CDR3 has 14 amino acids. Trimming took 5 bases from V and 0 from J, leaving 9 bases between them. The DNA of the CDR3 is TGTGCCAGCAGCCTACGGGCTAGCACAGATACGCAGTATTTT. Protein: CASSLRASTDTQYF.

This clone has just one count. V usage is TRBV7-3 and J usage is TRBJ2-3, with 7 bases that match TRBD2. The CDR3 sequence is 16 residues long. V shed 0 bases and J 2 bases; nucleotides not matched to a gene: 5. Germline V gene sequence: CDR1 SGHTA, CDR2 FQGTGA. The CDR3 coding sequence is TGTGCCAGCAGCTTAACCGTTGGGACTAACACAGATACGCAGTATTTT. Its translation is CASSLTVGTNTDTQYF.

The CDR3 nucleotides are TGTGCCTGGAGCGACTGTCCCGGGGGGGAGGGGTGCGAGCAGTACTTC. Its translation: CAWSDCPGGEGCEQYF. The chain is built from TRBV30 and TRBJ2-7; 8 bases line up with TRBD2. CDR3 length: 16 residues. V gave up 3 bases and J gave up 6 bases; unmatched junction bases: 16. The germline V gene has CDR1 GTSNPN and CDR2 SVGIG (reference sequence).